This TCR beta chain was captured by sequencing in a study of T cell repertoires in cytomegalovirus infection. Study summary: It was the public TCR beta signatures that indicated both CMV infection and matching HLA type. Notes on the study in general: The cumulative frequency of public TCR beta families identified carriers of CMV plus the relevant HLA.

The J segment lost 7 bases and the V segment lost 5 bases, leaving 15 bases of the junction unmatched. The length of the CDR3 is 17 residues. The germline V gene encodes CDR1 SEHNR and CDR2 FQNEAQ (reference sequence). One entry per CDR3 protein, called by TCRdb with MiXCR from the reads. The data contain more than 400,000 distinct CDR3 sequences, 26% of them singletons. This clonotype was picked up many times. Its specificity is not known. This sequence originates from a human donor in good health (CMV status not recorded). Some clones in this sample may be carry-over from other donors' samples. The sample was PBMCs. The rearrangement links TRBV7-9 to TRBJ1-3; 9 bases agree with TRBD1. The CDR3 loop is CASSAAGTGRFGNTIYF. For the CDR3, the DNA is TGTGCCAGCAGCGCTGCCGGGACAGGGAGGTTCGGGAACACCATATATTTT.